This TCR beta chain was retrieved from a study of cytomegalovirus exposure and HLA in healthy donors (dated by TCRdb to 2016 to 2017). At the level of the whole study: An earlier analysis of roughly 500 of the donors reported 250 to 300 Gb of sequence data and around 110 million unique TCR beta sequences obtained from about 179 million T cells. Donor age, sex, ethnicity and CMV serostatus were compiled together with the repertoire data. Because of strong linkage in the cohort, five DR-DQ haplotypes were treated as single units for association and clustering. Roughly 300 gigabases of sequencing data and approximately 91 million unique TCR sequences made up an early release that covered approximately 650 HLA-typed donors. The study aimed to test whether signatures of past pathogen exposure could be identified by cataloging public T cell receptors. An earlier analysis of 587 of the donors applied high-throughput TCR beta sequencing to assess whether each TCR beta V gene segment acted as functional or pseudogenic. Every repertoire in the discovery cohort had been generated on one and the same sequencing platform. The number of donors typed differed by locus, with about 629-630 for A, B, C, DRB1 and DQB1, around 500 for DQA1, over 600 for DPA1, and roughly 450 for DPB1. A later analysis re-analyzed previously published TCR beta repertoires from about 600 donors and added high-resolution HLA genotyping to study TCR occurrence patterns. On average, roughly 200,000 unique TCR beta nucleotide sequences were sequenced per donor among several hundred genotyped donors of the cohort, with approximately 18% of those sequences being non-productive. Rather than using new phenotypic data, the later analysis identified candidate immune exposures from TCR beta sequences and from how often those sequences occurred across donors. Besides the first cohort of around 670 subjects, a separate validation cohort made up of 120 different subjects was used. HLA typing covered class I and class II loci at four-digit resolution. Among the roughly 400 genotyped donors, approximately 81% belonged to the genetic ancestry cluster associated with self-reported Caucasian donors. To predict cytomegalovirus infection status, the study combined high-throughput TCR immunosequencing, statistical association of individual TCRs with disease status, and machine learning. The study used immunosequencing to profile the T cell repertoires of approximately 630 subjects and linked those repertoires to cytomegalovirus serostatus. In a later genetic analysis, genome-wide SNP genotypes for about 60% of the 666 donors were used, and that subset was treated as a discovery cohort.

The cohort comprised around 700 healthy bone marrow donors. Cohort members were all nominally healthy when sampled, although unrecorded immune exposures were likely present. The donor was CMV seropositive and belonged to the group of 250 to 300 seropositive cohort members. Every donor gave a peripheral blood sample, and the peripheral blood mononuclear cells from that sample were used for TCR beta sequencing. The Qiagen DNeasy Blood Extraction Kit was used to extract genomic DNA from the blood cell samples. Regarding this clone: Its binding antigen is unknown. One junction end does not reproduce the germline sequence, and a read error may be involved.

The receptor library was made with the immunoSEQ multiplex PCR assay. For the multiplex PCR, a mixture combining 60 forward primers for TCR Vbeta segments and 13 reverse primers for TCR Jbeta segments was used. The CDR3 region of rearranged TCR beta genes was amplified from genomic DNA with a multiplex PCR assay. Amplified TCR beta libraries were sequenced as 87-base-pair reads on the Illumina HiSeq System. For the original study's pipeline: A later analysis counted some 74 million unique TCR beta chains across the 550 to 750 repertoires, and 9.5 million to 11 million of these chains were shared by at least two donors. To remove PCR and sequencing errors, raw reads were error-corrected and collapsed into unique sequences using a nearest-neighbor algorithm that merged closely related sequences. CDR3 sequences were aligned to IMGT reference sequences to assign V, D and J gene segments. For a sequence to be retained, at least a six-nucleotide match to both a V gene segment and a J gene segment was required. Rearrangements were classified as productive when the CDR3 lacked stop codons and remained in frame with V and J, and all other rearrangements were classified as non-productive. CDR3 was defined according to IMGT convention as the region running from the second conserved V-encoded cysteine to the conserved J-encoded phenylalanine. The earlier analysis of about 530 of the donors excluded any sequence lacking an unambiguous match to a single V gene segment. An earlier analysis of just under 600 of the donors called V segments functional above 56.7% productive rearrangements and segregating when the between-donor standard deviation exceeded 5%. A statistical classification framework was developed to diagnose cytomegalovirus status using the catalog of TCR beta chain sequences. V and J gene assignment, in a later analysis, came from comparing TCR nucleotide sequences with IMGT/GENE-DB human TR gene sequences. Using the TCRdist pipeline, a later analysis assigned CDR3 sequences along with most-parsimonious VDJ recombination scenarios. A later analysis defined each TCR beta chain by its CDR3 amino acid sequence plus V-gene family, and excluded reads lacking a unique V-gene family. As a way to deal with suspected cross-contamination and a sequencing artifact, a later analysis dropped 450 to 600 nucleotide sequences that were highly shared and had low generation probability. In a later analysis, a clonal expansion index was calculated for each public chain from normalized within-repertoire ranks of inferred template counts. In a later analysis, generation probabilities were computed using a VDJ recombination model fitted to out-of-frame rearrangements, and the results were checked against IGoR. In a later analysis, hypergeometric tests were used to score TCR-TCR, TCR-HLA and TCR-CMV co-occurrence, with a repertoire-size bias correction applied to TCR pairs. A later analysis estimated false discovery rates by permuting HLA or CMV assignments 20 times. In a later analysis, co-occurring TCRs were grouped using DBSCAN, with TCRdist sequence similarity added in when clustering inside HLA-allele-positive subsets. Co-occurrence clustering excluded repertoires with fewer than 30,000 or more than 120,000 public chains, plus five with anomalous nucleotide sharing. As stored in TCRdb, this immuneACCESS dataset retains in-frame rearrangements with V and J assigned. A fraction of the clones does not appear; measured against another copy, unresolved V genes explain less than half of the discrepancy, and the remainder lacks a known reason. From that table come the V and J calls and clone size; the DNA was used to work out D and trimming. The sample table holds 100,000 or so clones, of which just over 75% were seen once. About 7.5% of the sample lies in the top ten.

The paper's findings and limits, for the study overall: Because counts were too low, roughly 17 rarely observed V segments, including chromosome 9 orphons, were left out of the earlier analysis of 500 to 650 of the donors. When HLA alleles, especially DR and DQ, strongly co-occurred, TCR associations were difficult to assign to individual alleles. A later genetic analysis reported fewer N-insertions in productive TCRs among donors in an Asian-associated ancestry cluster than the roughly 670-donor mean. Because HLA typing was missing for some donors at each locus, association tests included only the typed subset. The 87-base-pair reads could not distinguish some IMGT-functional V segments, including TRBV6-2 and TRBV6-3, so those segments were excluded. A few of the identified cytomegalovirus-associated TCR beta chains were confirmed in vitro to be specific for cytomegalovirus antigens. Most TCR sequences were observed very rarely across donors, whereas some public TCRs were present in many individuals. It was suggested by the authors that the approach could potentially be generalized to other disease states and immunological phenotypes. In an earlier analysis of approximately 600 of the donors, most TCR beta V segments were observed in productive rearrangements about 90% or about 30% of the time, broadly matching IMGT annotations. The only immune exposure information available for the cohort was CMV serostatus. A later genetic analysis associated a missense DCLRE1C variant with V-gene and J-gene trimming of TCR beta chains, and an independent cohort replicated the association. Compared with equally common non-associated chains, HLA-associated TCR beta chains in a later analysis were more clonally expanded and had lower generation probabilities. The presence/absence analyses assumed that sequencing depth was roughly uniform across donors, and that assumption may not be true. A total of 164 TCR beta chains were listed by the study as associated with cytomegalovirus. The cohort was sequenced for TCR beta chains only, and without alpha or paired-chain data the features that could be detected were limited. Linkage disequilibrium might explain the correlated functional status among segregating V segments, but an unknown experimental factor could not be ruled out. A later analysis found that TCR association rates varied across HLA loci, with DRB1 alleles showing the most associated TCRs and HLA-C alleles the fewest. Most CMV-associated TCR beta chains appeared to be HLA-restricted in a later analysis, and the HLA associations seemed to be driven largely by CMV exposure. A further reported finding was that TCR beta sequences accurately predicted the HLA-A and HLA-B alleles for most subjects in the first cohort. At a false discovery rate of 0.05, a later analysis linked fewer than 20,000 TCR beta sequences to specific HLA alleles. The classifier was reported to diagnose cytomegalovirus status with high specificity and sensitivity in both the original and validation cohorts. The sequencing pipeline was judged likely to have produced a cluster of highly shared sequence variants as a technical artifact. A later analysis reported that several top co-occurrence clusters appeared linked to parvovirus B19, influenza, CMV and Epstein-Barr virus.

From the cysteine up to the phenylalanine, the CDR3 has a length of 19 residues. The CDR3 DNA has 57 bases and is translated from base 1. Reading the germline V gene (reference sequence) gives CDR1 SEHNR and CDR2 FQNEAQ. Input material: PBMCs. The rearranged segments are TRBV7-9 and TRBJ2-7, with 10 bases aligning to TRBD2. The sequence was collected from a man between 35 and 55 years old in good health and CMV-seropositive. The CDR3 protein sequence reads: CSSSFPSGRGVGSSYEQYF. The sequence in DNA is TGTTCCAGCAGCTTCCCTAGCGGGAGAGGTGTTGGCAGCTCCTACGAGCAGTACTTC.